Each of the 8 T cell receptor beta chains below was sequenced from the same sample in a study of cytomegalovirus exposure and HLA in healthy donors. PCR amplification relied on 60 Vbeta primers (plus 13 Jbeta primers). The repertoire was sequenced with immunoSEQ multiplex PCR; TCRdb's copy has only in-frame clones and lacks some. The sample has roughly 150,000 clones, more than 70% seen once; the top ten hold approximately 11%. Sample: PBMCs. The receptor set was obtained from a man younger than 35 in good health and CMV-seropositive.

V usage is TRBV19 and J usage is TRBJ1-2; TRBD1 is a possible D gene (5 bases). This CDR3 has 14 amino acids. V gave up 5 bases and J gave up 6 bases, with 16 bases separating them. Per the germline V gene, CDR1 is LNHDA and CDR2 is SQIVND (reference sequence). In nucleotides, the CDR3 is TGTGCCAGTAGTCGGTGGGGGGTTACAGATGGCTACACCTTC. This sequence encodes CASSRWGVTDGYTF.

The genes are TRBV6-5 and TRBJ1-1, with 7 nucleotides matching TRBD1. The length of the CDR3 is 15 residues. J gave up 1 base and V 5 bases, and 7 bases lay outside the gene matches. Germline CDR1 MNHEY, CDR2 SVGAGI. CDR3: CASSRIGTANTEAFF. CDR3 coding DNA: TGTGCCAGCAGTAGAATAGGGACAGCGAACACTGAAGCTTTCTTT.

The sample holds one count of this clone. The V gene is TRBV14, the J gene TRBJ2-2, with D uncertain. Germline V lookup: CDR1 SGHDN, CDR2 FVKESK. The length of the CDR3 is 15 residues. The V end lost 4 bases, the J end lost 6 bases, and 15 bases lay between the germline ends. The DNA for the CDR3 is TGTGCCAGCAGCCGGCTACCGGGTCGTCCCGGGGAGCTGTTTTTT. Its translation: CASSRLPGRPGELFF. Looking up the rest from reference TRBV14 and TRBJ2-2 gives the full variable domain: EAGVTQFPSHSVIEKGQTVTLRCDPISGHDNLYWYRRVMGKEIKFLLHFVKESKQDESGMPNNRFLAERTGGTYSTLKVQPAELEDSGVYFCASSRLPGRPGELFFGEGSRLTVL.

The genes are TRBV5-4 and TRBJ2-7; D is ambiguous. The germline CDR1 and CDR2 sequences are SGHNT and YYREEE (reference sequence). V gave up 3 bases and J gave up 4 bases, with 20 bases separating them. There are 16 residues in the CDR3. The CDR3 is CASSSDGDRFKYEQYF. CDR3 nucleotides: TGTGCCAGCAGCTCCGACGGAGATCGGTTTAAGTACGAGCAGTACTTC.

In this sample, this clone turned up once. V and J are TRBV30 and TRBJ2-5; 7 bases agree with TRBD2. V was pared by 0 bases and J by 7 bases, with 5 bases of the junction left unmatched. The CDR3 consists of 13 residues. In germline, CDR1 is GTSNPN, CDR2 SVGIG (reference sequence). CDR3 sequence: CAWSVRLAGTQYF. The CDR3 bases are TGTGCCTGGAGTGTACGACTAGCTGGGACCCAGTACTTC. The full variable domain, in which reference TRBV30 and TRBJ2-5 provide the parts outside the CDR3, is SQTIHQWPATLVQPVGSPLSLECTVEGTSNPNLYWYRQAAGRGLQLLFYSVGIGQISSEVPQNLSASRPQDRQFILSSKKLLLSDSGFYLCAWSVRLAGTQYFGPGTRLLVL.

The chain couples TRBV9 to TRBJ2-1; D is possibly TRBD2 (5 bases). The CDR3 spans 15 residues. Trimming took 0 bases from V and 1 from J, leaving 8 bases between them. CDR1 and CDR2 from the germline V gene are SGDLS and YYNGEE. The CDR3 protein is CASSVATGSYNEQFF. The CDR3 DNA sequence: TGTGCCAGCAGCGTAGCTACGGGATCCTACAATGAGCAGTTCTTC.

The rearrangement links TRBV2 to TRBJ1-1; a weak D match, TRBD1 (5 bases). The V end lost 4 bases, the J end lost 4 bases, and 13 bases lay between the germline ends. The CDR3 totals 14 residues. The germline V gene encodes CDR1 SNHLY and CDR2 FYNNEI. CDR3 in DNA: TGTGCCAGCAGTGTTGGCAGGGAAGTCACTGAAGCTTTCTTT. Its protein product is CASSVGREVTEAFF.

In its sample, this clone was seen once. J is TRBJ2-3 and V is TRBV4-2, with 8 positions matching TRBD2. The V segment lost 4 bases and the J segment 1 base; nucleotides outside the gene matches: 10. Germline CDR1 is LGHNA and CDR2 is YNFKEQ. CDR3 length: 17 amino acids. As DNA, the CDR3 is TGTGCCAGCAGCCCCAAGGTTTCACTAGCGGGCACAGATACGCAGTATTTT. This gives the protein CASSPKVSLAGTDTQYF.